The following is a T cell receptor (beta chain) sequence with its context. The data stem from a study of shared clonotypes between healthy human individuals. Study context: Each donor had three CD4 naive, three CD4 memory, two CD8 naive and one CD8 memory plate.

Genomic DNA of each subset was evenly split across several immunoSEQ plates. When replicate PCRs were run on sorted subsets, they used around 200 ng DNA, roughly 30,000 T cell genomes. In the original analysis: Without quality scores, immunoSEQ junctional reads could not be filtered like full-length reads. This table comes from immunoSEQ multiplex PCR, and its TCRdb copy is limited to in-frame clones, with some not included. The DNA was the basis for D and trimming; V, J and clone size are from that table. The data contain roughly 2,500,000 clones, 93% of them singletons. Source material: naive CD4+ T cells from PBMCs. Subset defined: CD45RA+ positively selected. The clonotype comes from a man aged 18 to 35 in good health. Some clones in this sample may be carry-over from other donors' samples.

The chain's CDR3 is CASSGFGSDNEKLFF. The DNA of the CDR3 is TGTGCCAGCAGCGGTTTCGGTTCCGATAATGAAAAACTGTTTTTT. The chain couples TRBV5-5 to TRBJ1-4; D gene unclear. Per germline, CDR1 SGHKS and CDR2 YYEKEE (reference sequence). Trimming pared 4 bases from V and 4 bases from J, leaving 14 bases between. The CDR3 totals 15 residues.